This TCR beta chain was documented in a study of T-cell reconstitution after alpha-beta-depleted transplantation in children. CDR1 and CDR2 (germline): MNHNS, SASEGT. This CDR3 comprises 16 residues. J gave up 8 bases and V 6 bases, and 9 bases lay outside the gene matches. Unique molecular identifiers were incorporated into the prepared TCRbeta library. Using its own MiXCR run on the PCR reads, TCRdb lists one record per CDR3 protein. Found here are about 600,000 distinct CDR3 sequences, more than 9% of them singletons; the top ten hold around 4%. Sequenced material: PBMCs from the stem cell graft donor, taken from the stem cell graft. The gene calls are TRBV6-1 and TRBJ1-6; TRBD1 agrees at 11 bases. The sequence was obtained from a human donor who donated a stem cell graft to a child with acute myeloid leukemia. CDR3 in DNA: TGTGCCAGCAGACCGGGACAGGGGGATCAATATTCACCCCTCCACTTT. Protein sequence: CASRPGQGDQYSPLHF.